Following are 17 T cell receptor beta chains from one sample sequenced in a study of cytomegalovirus exposure and HLA in healthy donors. The PCR had 60 Vbeta and 13 Jbeta primers. Some clones are missing from TCRdb's copy, which holds only in-frame ones; the method was immunoSEQ multiplex PCR. The sample carries about 150,000 clones, just under 80% recorded once. The sequenced sample was PBMCs. All receptors derive from a woman between 50 and 59 years old in good health and CMV-seropositive.

The chain joins TRBV11-2 to TRBJ2-1; 8 bases agree with TRBD2. This CDR3 is 12 amino acids long. Germline loops: CDR1 SGHAT, CDR2 FQNNGV. The V gene end was trimmed by 2 bases and the J gene end by 9 bases; junction bases not matched to a gene: 0. Written as DNA, the CDR3 is TGTGCCAGCAGCTTACTAGCGGGTGAGCAGTTCTTC. It encodes CASSLLAGEQFF.

This sequence joins TRBV6-5 and TRBJ1-1; maybe TRBD1 (6 bases). The CDR3 spans 14 residues. The V gene lost 10 bases and the J gene lost 9 bases, with 24 bases spanning the gap. CDR1 MNHEY and CDR2 SVGAGI come from the germline V gene. The CDR3 reads CATFAPGSTGKAFF. The CDR3 region has the DNA TGTGCCACCTTCGCCCCGGGGTCGACAGGTAAAGCTTTCTTT.

This chain links TRBV15 with TRBJ2-5, with 7 bases aligning to TRBD2. CDR3 length: 14 residues. V shed 1 base, J shed 5 bases, and the junction held 4 bases outside the gene matches. Germline-derived CDR1 and CDR2 are LNHNV and YYDKDF (reference sequence). CDR3 DNA: TGTGCCACCAGCAGAGGAAGGGGAGGGGAGACCCAGTACTTC. Its protein product is CATSRGRGGETQYF.

As for this clone: At one end the junction does not follow the germline gene, possibly because of a read error. The CDR3: CASSQGTGELFF. The CDR3 DNA reads TGCGCCAGCAGCCAGGGCACCGGGGAGCTGTTCTTT. The chain links TRBV4-1 to TRBJ2-2; D may be TRBD2 (5 bases). Looked up from germline, CDR1 is MGHRA and CDR2 is YSYEKL. The CDR3 contains 12 residues.

For the CDR3, the DNA is TGTGCCAGTAGTCCCGGGACAGGGAGAGAGACCCAGTACTTC. Translated, it gives CASSPGTGRETQYF. The rearrangement links TRBV19 to TRBJ2-5; 9 bases fit TRBD1. V shed 5 bases and J 4 bases; nucleotides not matched to a gene: 5. Germline assignment: CDR1 LNHDA and CDR2 SQIVND (reference sequence). CDR3 length: 14 amino acids.

CDR3 sequence (DNA): TGCGCCAGCAGCCAAGGTGGACTCGGAAGCTCCTACGAGCAGTACTTC. This gives the protein CASSQGGLGSSYEQYF. V and J are TRBV4-1 and TRBJ2-7; a weak D match, TRBD2 (5 bases). CDR3 length: 16 amino acids. CDR1 is MGHRA and CDR2 is YSYEKL in the germline V gene. V shed 1 base and J shed 0 bases, with 13 bases lying between them.

J is TRBJ1-2 and V is TRBV2; no clear D gene. CDR3 length: 13 amino acids. The V gene lost 1 base and the J gene lost 4 bases, with 7 bases spanning the gap. The germline CDR1 and CDR2 sequences are SNHLY and FYNNEI. The DNA of the CDR3 is TGTGCCAGCAGTGAAGGGACTCTCTATGGCTACACCTTC. Translating it yields CASSEGTLYGYTF. The full variable domain, its missing parts supplied by reference TRBV2 and TRBJ1-2, is EPEVTQTPSHQVTQMGQEVILRCVPISNHLYFYWYRQILGQKVEFLVSFYNNEISEKSEIFDDQFSVERPDGSNFTLKIRSTKLEDSAMYFCASSEGTLYGYTFGSGTRLTVV.

This clone is a singleton in its sample. The chain combines TRBV30 with TRBJ1-1, with D tentatively TRBD1 (5 bases). The V end lost 0 bases, the J end lost 4 bases, and 12 bases lay between the germline ends. This CDR3 contains 14 residues. Germline values: CDR1 GTSNPN, CDR2 SVGIG (reference sequence). In DNA, the CDR3 is TGTGCCTGGAGTGTACGTGGGGCGTTCACTGAAGCTTTCTTT. Amino acid sequence: CAWSVRGAFTEAFF.

The V call is TRBV30, the J call TRBJ1-1, with D unresolved. V lost 1 base and J 2 bases, leaving 8 bases between the germline ends. This CDR3 is built from 13 residues. CDR1 GTSNPN and CDR2 SVGIG come from the germline V gene (reference sequence). The CDR3 here is CAWSDSSNTEAFF. For the CDR3, the DNA is TGTGCCTGGAGTGACAGCTCTAACACTGAAGCTTTCTTT.

Remarks on this clone: An end of the junction differs from the germline gene, which may be a read error. This chain connects TRBV5-4 to TRBJ1-2; D call uncertain. The length of the CDR3 is 12 residues. Germline V CDR1 and CDR2: SGHNT, YYREEE (reference sequence). The CDR3: CASSLGPQVPSF. Here the CDR3 DNA reads TGTGCCAGCAGCCTTGGGCCCCAGGTTCCTTCCTTC.

The V and J genes are TRBV5-6 and TRBJ2-7; possible D gene TRBD2, 6 bases. V was shortened by 7 bases and J by 1 base, with 15 bases between the two germline ends. The CDR3 is made up of 14 amino acids. Germline values: CDR1 SGHDT, CDR2 YYEEEE. CDR3 nucleotide sequence: TGTGCCAGCGGCGGGGACCCCAAGTCCTACGAGCAGTACTTC. This codes for CASGGDPKSYEQYF.

The chain joins TRBV19 to TRBJ2-3; D is possibly TRBD1 (8 bases). CDR3 length: 16 residues. V was pared by 8 bases and J by 7 bases, with 25 bases between. The germline V gene has CDR1 LNHDA and CDR2 SQIVND (reference sequence). The CDR3 region is CASSAPLTGGVNTQYF. The DNA of the CDR3 is TGTGCCAGTTCCGCACCCCTTACAGGGGGGGTGAATACGCAGTATTTT.

The V gene is TRBV9, the J gene TRBJ1-4; D unresolved. The CDR3 totals 16 residues. V lost 0 bases and J 2 bases, leaving 11 bases between the germline ends. The germline V gene encodes CDR1 SGDLS and CDR2 YYNGEE. The CDR3 DNA is TGTGCCAGCAGCGTAGCTCTCGGGATGACTAATGAAAAACTGTTTTTT. This codes for CASSVALGMTNEKLFF.

The rearrangement uses TRBV12-5 and TRBJ1-4; TRBD1 matches 9 bases. CDR3 length equals 17 residues. J was trimmed by 8 bases and V by 6 bases; bases with no gene match: 16. The germline gives CDR1 LGHNT, CDR2 FRNRAP. CDR3 sequence: CASGPGQGLSSGEKLFF. Written as DNA, the CDR3 is TGTGCTAGTGGCCCCGGACAGGGGCTTTCCTCGGGCGAAAAACTGTTTTTT. The complete variable domain, with remaining parts taken from reference TRBV12-5 and TRBJ1-4, reads DARVTQTPRHKVTEMGQEVTMRCQPILGHNTVFWYRQTMMQGLELLAYFRNRAPLDDSGMPKDRFSAEMPDATLATLKIQPSEPRDSAVYFCASGPGQGLSSGEKLFFGSGTQLSVL.

This clone was recorded only once. This chain uses TRBV27 with TRBJ1-2, with 9 bases fitting TRBD1. V lost 4 bases and J lost 6; bases outside the gene matches: 3. In germline, CDR1 is MNHEY, CDR2 SMNVEV (reference sequence). The CDR3 is made up of 13 amino acids. The CDR3 sequence: CASSSRTGDGYTF. As DNA, the CDR3 is TGTGCCAGCAGTTCCAGGACAGGGGATGGCTACACCTTC.

The chain recombines TRBV5-1 with TRBJ1-2; D not certain. The germline V gene encodes CDR1 SGHRS and CDR2 YFSETQ. The CDR3 has 13 residues. Trimming removed 3 bases at V and 8 bases at J, with 14 bases between. DNA of the CDR3: TGCGCCAGCAGCTACGGGGATCGGGGAGGCTACACCTTC. Its protein product is CASSYGDRGGYTF. Variable domain in full (rest from reference TRBV5-1 and TRBJ1-2): KAGVTQTPRYLIKTRGQQVTLSCSPISGHRSVSWYQQTPGQGLQFLFEYFSETQRNKGNFPGRFSGRQFSNSRSEMNVSTLELGDSALYLCASSYGDRGGYTFGSGTRLTVV.

The rearrangement uses TRBV19 and TRBJ1-2; D may be TRBD1 (6 bases). The CDR3 is made up of 15 amino acids. Trimming stripped 5 bases from V and 4 bases from J, with 17 bases between. Germline CDR1 reads LNHDA; CDR2 reads SQIVND (reference sequence). Here the CDR3 DNA reads TGTGCCAGTAGTTTTTACCAGGGGAGCAGCTATGGCTACACCTTC. Amino acids: CASSFYQGSSYGYTF.